Listed below are T cell receptor beta chains from one sample, sequenced in a study of T cells in Graves' hyperthyroidism and ophthalmopathy. TCRdb independently ran MiXCR on the multiplex PCR reads; one entry per CDR3 protein. The repertoire has 300,000 to 400,000 distinct CDR3 sequences, about 15% of them found once; the top ten carry 9.5% to 11%. Sequencing was done on a sample of blood. These receptors all stem from a woman aged 60-75 years with Graves' hyperthyroidism. Each CDR3 is given with its conserved first and last residue. A D gene is named only where the DNA matches it firmly. Size is omitted from some rows. Given values are once, few, many or a class for expanded clones.

J gene	V gene	CDR3 length	D gene	clone size	CDR3 DNA	CDR3 protein
TRBJ1-1	TRBV29-1	11	-	many	TGCAGCGCCGCCCTGTTCACTGAAGCTTTCTTT	CSAALFTEAFF
TRBJ1-2	TRBV20-1	15	-	-	TGCAGTGCTAGAGCCTCGGCCTCAAAGGCCGCTGGCTACACCTTC	CSARASASKAAGYTF
TRBJ2-7	TRBV28	14	-	few	TGTGCCAGCAGTTTAGGGACTGGGGTTGGTGAGCAGTACTTC	CASSLGTGVGEQYF
TRBJ1-1	TRBV11-2	17	-	many	TGTGCCAGCAGCTTAGGGCCGCGCGGCAGGGCGGGTGGTGAAGCTTTCTTT	CASSLGPRGRAGGEAFF
TRBJ1-1	TRBV12-3/TRBV12-4	13	-	many	TGTGCCAGCAGTTTCGGGACCAACACTGAAGCTTTCTTT	CASSFGTNTEAFF
TRBJ2-2	TRBV18	14	-	many	TGTGCCAGCTCACTTCTCCGGGACCTCGGGGAGCTGTTTTTT	CASSLLRDLGELFF
TRBJ2-7	TRBV20-1	12	TRBD2	few	TGCAGTGCTTATAGCGGGAGCTACGAGCAGTACTTC	CSAYSGSYEQYF
TRBJ2-7	TRBV7-6	14	-	few	TGTGCCAGCAGCTGGACATACCCATCCTACGAGCAGTACTTC	CASSWTYPSYEQYF
TRBJ2-3	TRBV5-4	13	-	few	TGTGCCAGCAGCTTGTTCGGCACAGATACGCAGTATTTT	CASSLFGTDTQYF
TRBJ2-3	TRBV11-2	14	-	many	TGTGCCAGCAGCTTAGGACCGGGCTCAGATACGCAGTATTTT	CASSLGPGSDTQYF
TRBJ2-7	TRBV7-9	14	-	-	TGTGCCAGCAGCCTTAGCTCCACCGGGACTCCTTGGTACTTC	CASSLSSTGTPWYF
TRBJ1-2	TRBV6-1	17	TRBD1	many	TGTGCCAGCAGACCAGGGGGATCCTTACTCCGGAACTATGGCTACACCTTC	CASRPGGSLLRNYGYTF
TRBJ2-3	TRBV7-9	15	TRBD2	many	TGTGCCAGCAGCTTAAGGCTAGCGGGAACGGATACGCAGTATTTT	CASSLRLAGTDTQYF
TRBJ2-1	TRBV28	11	-	many	TGTGCCAGCGGGATCAGACATGAGCAGTTCTTC	CASGIRHEQFF
TRBJ1-1	TRBV30	12	-	many	TGTGCCTGGAAACGGGGTCGGACTGAAGCTTTCTTT	CAWKRGRTEAFF
TRBJ2-7	TRBV7-9	13	-	many	TGTGCCAGCAGCCTTCCGGCGACCTACGAGCAGTACTTC	CASSLPATYEQYF
TRBJ1-2	TRBV3-1	14	TRBD1	many	TGTGCCAGCACCCCAAGAGAACAGGGGTCGCGCTACACCTTC	CASTPREQGSRYTF
TRBJ1-2	TRBV24-1	14	-	-	TGTGCCACCAGTGATTTGTACAGCAACTATGGCTACACCTTC	CATSDLYSNYGYTF
TRBJ2-7	TRBV7-3	13	-	many	TGTGCCAGCAGCCCAAATCAAGGTTCCGAGCAGTACTTC	CASSPNQGSEQYF
TRBJ2-1	TRBV7-2	12	-	many	TGTGCCAGCAGTTCGGAAGGTGGTGAGCAGTTCTTC	CASSSEGGEQFF
TRBJ2-5	TRBV7-8	13	-	-	TGTGCCAGCAGCTTAGCCATTGGAGAGACCCAGTACTTC	CASSLAIGETQYF
TRBJ2-3	TRBV10-1	14	-	once	TGCGCCAGCAGTGATTCGACTAGCACAGATACGCAGTATTTT	CASSDSTSTDTQYF
TRBJ2-7	TRBV5-1	16	-	-	TGCGCCAGCAGCTGGGCCTTAGACAGTAGCTCCTACGAGCAGTACTTC	CASSWALDSSSYEQYF
TRBJ2-7	TRBV7-7	16	-	many	TGTGCTAGCAGCCCCCGGGTGGACAGCACATCGAGGGAGCAGTACTTC	CASSPRVDSTSREQYF